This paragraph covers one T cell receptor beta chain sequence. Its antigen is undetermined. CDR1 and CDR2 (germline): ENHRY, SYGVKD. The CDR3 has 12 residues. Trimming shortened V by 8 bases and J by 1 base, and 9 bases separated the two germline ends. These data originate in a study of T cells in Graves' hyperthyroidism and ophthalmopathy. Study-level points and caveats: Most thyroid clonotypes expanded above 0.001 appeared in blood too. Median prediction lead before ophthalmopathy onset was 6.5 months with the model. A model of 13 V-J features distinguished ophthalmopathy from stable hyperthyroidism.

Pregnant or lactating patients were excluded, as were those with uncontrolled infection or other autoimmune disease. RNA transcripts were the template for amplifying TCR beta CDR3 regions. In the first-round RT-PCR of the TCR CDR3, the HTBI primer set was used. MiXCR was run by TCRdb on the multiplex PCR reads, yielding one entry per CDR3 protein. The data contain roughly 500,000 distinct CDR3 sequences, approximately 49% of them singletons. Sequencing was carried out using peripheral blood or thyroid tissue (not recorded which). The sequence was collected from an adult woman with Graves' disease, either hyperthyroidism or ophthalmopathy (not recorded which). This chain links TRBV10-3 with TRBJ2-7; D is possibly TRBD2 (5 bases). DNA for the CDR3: TGTGCCATCGCGAGCGGATCCTACGAGCAGTACTTC. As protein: CAIASGSYEQYF.